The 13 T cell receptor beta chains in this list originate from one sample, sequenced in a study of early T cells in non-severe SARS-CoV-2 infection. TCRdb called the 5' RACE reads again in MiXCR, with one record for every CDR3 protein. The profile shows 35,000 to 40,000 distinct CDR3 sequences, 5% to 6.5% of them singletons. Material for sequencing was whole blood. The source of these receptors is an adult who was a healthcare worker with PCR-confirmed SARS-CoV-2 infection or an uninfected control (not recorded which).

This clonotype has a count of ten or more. CDR3 amino acids: CASSSLAVSAGSSKPQHF. In DNA form, the CDR3 reads TGTGCCAGCAGCTCCTTAGCGGTCTCCGCCGGGTCCTCCAAGCCCCAGCATTTT. The V gene is TRBV7-2, the J gene TRBJ1-5, with D hard to call. The CDR3 sequence is 18 residues long. Deletions cut 4 bases from V and 8 bases from J, with 27 bases between. Germline V CDR1 and CDR2: SGHTA, FQGNSA. Full variable domain (rest looked up from reference TRBV7-2 and TRBJ1-5): GAGVSQSPSNKVTEKGKDVELRCDPISGHTALYWYRQSLGQGLEFLIYFQGNSAPDKSGLPSDRFSAERTGGSVSTLTIQRTQQEDSAVYLCASSSLAVSAGSSKPQHFGDGTRLSIL.

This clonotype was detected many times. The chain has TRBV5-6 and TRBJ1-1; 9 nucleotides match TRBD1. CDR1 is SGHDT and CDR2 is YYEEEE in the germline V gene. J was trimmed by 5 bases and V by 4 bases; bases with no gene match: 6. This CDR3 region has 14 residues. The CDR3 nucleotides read TGTGCCAGCAGCATACAGGGGGCGCGGACTGAAGCTTTCTTT. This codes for CASSIQGARTEAFF.

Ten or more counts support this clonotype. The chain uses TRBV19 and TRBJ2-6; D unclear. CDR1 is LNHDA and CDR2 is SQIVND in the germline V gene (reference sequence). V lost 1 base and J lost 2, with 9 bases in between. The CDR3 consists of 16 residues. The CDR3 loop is CASSIVWSPGANVLTF. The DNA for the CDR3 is TGTGCCAGTAGTATAGTTTGGAGTCCTGGGGCCAACGTCCTGACTTTC.

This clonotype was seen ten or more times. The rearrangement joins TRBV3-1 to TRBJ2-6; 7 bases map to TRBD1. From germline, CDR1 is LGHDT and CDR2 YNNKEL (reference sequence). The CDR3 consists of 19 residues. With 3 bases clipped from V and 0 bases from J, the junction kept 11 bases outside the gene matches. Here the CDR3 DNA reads TGTGCCAGCAGCCAGGCCACCGGGACAGTCGCCTCTGGGGCCAACGTCCTGACTTTC. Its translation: CASSQATGTVASGANVLTF. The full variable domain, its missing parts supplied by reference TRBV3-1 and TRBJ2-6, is DTAVSQTPKYLVTQMGNDKSIKCEQNLGHDTMYWYKQDSKKFLKIMFSYNNKELIINETVPNRFSPKSPDKAHLNLHINSLELGDSAVYFCASSQATGTVASGANVLTFGAGSRLTVL.

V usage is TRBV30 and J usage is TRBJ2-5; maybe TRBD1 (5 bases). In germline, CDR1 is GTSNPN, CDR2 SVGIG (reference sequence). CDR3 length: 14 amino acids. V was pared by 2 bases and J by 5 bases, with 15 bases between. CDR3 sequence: CAWSNTGRDETQYF. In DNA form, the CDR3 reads TGTGCCTGGAGTAACACAGGTAGAGATGAGACCCAGTACTTC.

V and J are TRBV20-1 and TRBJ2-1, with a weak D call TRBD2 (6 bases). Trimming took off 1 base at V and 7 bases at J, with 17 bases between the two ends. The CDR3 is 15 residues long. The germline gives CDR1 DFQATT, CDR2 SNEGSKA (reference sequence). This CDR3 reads CSARGGRGAGNEQFF. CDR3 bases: TGCAGTGCTAGAGGTGGGCGCGGGGCGGGAAATGAGCAGTTCTTC.

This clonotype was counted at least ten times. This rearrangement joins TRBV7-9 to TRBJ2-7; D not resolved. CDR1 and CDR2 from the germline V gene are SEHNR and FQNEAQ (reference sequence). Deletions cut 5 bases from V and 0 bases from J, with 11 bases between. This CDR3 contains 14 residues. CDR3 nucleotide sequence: TGTGCCAGCAGCCCAATTCGGAGCTCCTACGAGCAGTACTTC. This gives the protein CASSPIRSSYEQYF.

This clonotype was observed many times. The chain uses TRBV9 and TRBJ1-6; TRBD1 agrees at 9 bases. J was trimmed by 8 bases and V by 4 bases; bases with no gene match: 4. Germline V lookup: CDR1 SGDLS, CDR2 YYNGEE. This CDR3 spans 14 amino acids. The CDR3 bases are TGTGCCAGCAGCCCAGGACAGGGGCATTCACCCCTCCACTTT. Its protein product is CASSPGQGHSPLHF.

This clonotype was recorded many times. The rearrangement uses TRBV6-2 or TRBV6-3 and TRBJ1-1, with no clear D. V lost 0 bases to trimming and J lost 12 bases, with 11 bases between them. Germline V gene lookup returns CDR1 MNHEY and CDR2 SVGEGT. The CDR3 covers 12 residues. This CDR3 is CASSYSVGLTFF. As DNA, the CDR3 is TGTGCCAGCAGTTACTCGGTCGGATTAACTTTCTTT.

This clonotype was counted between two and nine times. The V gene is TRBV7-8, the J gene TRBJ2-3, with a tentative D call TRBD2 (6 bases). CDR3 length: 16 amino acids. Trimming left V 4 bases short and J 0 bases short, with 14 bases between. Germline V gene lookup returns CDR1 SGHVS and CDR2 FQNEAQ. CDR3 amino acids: CASSSWTILSTDTQYF. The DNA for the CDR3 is TGTGCCAGCAGCTCCTGGACTATCCTAAGCACAGATACGCAGTATTTT.

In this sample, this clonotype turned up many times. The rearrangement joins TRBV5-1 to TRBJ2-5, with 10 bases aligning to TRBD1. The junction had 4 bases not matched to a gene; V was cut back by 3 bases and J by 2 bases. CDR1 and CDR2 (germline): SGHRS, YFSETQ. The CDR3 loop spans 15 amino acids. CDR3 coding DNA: TGCGCCAGCAGCTACGGGACAGGGGTACAAGAGACCCAGTACTTC. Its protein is CASSYGTGVQETQYF.

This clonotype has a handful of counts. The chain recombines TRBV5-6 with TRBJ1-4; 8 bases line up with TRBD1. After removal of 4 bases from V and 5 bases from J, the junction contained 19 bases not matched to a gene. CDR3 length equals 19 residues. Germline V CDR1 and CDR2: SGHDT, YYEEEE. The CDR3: CASSLHISGQGWENEKLFF. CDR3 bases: TGTGCCAGCAGCCTCCATATATCCGGACAGGGATGGGAGAATGAAAAACTGTTTTTT.

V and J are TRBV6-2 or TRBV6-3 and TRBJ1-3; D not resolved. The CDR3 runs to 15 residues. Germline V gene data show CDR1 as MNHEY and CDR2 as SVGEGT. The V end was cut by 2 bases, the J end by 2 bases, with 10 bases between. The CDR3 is CASSYVGSTGNTIYF. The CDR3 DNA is TGTGCCAGCAGTTACGTAGGATCAACTGGAAACACCATATATTTT.